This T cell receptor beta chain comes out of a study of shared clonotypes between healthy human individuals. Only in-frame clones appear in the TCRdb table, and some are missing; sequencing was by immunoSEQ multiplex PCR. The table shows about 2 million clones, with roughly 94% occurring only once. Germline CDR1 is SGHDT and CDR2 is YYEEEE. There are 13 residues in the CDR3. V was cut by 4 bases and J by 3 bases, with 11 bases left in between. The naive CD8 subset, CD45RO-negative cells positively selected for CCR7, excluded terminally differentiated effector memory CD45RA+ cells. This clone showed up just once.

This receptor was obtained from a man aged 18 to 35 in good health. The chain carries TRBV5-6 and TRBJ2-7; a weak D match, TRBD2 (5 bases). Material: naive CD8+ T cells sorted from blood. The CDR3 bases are TGTGCCAGCAGCAGCCCGGACTTCTACGAGCAGTACTTC. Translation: CASSSPDFYEQYF.